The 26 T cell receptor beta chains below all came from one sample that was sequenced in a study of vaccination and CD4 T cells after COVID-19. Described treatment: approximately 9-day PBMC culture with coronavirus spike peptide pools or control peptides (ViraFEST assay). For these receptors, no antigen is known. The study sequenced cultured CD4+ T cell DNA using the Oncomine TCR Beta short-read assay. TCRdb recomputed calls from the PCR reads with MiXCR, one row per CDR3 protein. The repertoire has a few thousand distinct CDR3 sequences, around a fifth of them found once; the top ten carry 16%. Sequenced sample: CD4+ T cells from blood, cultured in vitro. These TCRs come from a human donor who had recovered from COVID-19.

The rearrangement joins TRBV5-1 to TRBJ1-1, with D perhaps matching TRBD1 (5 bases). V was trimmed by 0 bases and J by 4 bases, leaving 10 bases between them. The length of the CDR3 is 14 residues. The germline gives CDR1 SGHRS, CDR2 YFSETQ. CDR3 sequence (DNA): TGCGCCAGCAGCTTGGCCTCCGGGGGCACTGAAGCTTTCTTT. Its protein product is CASSLASGGTEAFF.

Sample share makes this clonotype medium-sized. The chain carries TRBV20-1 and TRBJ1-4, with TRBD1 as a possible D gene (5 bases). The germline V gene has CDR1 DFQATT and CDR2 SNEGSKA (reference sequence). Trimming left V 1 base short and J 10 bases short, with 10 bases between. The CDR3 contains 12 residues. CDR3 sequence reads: CSARGGPGKLFF. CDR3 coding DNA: TGCAGTGCTAGAGGGGGCCCCGGAAAACTGTTTTTT.

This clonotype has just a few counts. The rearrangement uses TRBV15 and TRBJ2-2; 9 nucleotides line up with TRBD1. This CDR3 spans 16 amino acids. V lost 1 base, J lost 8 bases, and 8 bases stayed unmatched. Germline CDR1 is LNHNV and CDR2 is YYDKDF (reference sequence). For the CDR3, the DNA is TGTGCCACCAGCAGAGCGGACAGGGGAAGGCAAGGGGAGCTGTTTTTT. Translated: CATSRADRGRQGELFF.

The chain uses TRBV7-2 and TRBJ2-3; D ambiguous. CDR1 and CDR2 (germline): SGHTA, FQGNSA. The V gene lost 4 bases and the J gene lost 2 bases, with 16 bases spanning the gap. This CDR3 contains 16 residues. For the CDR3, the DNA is TGTGCCAGCAGCTCACCTATAGTGCCTTCCACAGATACGCAGTATTTT. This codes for CASSSPIVPSTDTQYF.

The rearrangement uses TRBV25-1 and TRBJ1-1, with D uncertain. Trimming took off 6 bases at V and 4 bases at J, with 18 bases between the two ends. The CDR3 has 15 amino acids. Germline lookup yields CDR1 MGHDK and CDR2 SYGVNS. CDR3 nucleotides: TGTGCCAGCAGGGGCTTAGCGGGCGATGGCACTGAAGCTTTCTTT. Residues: CASRGLAGDGTEAFF.

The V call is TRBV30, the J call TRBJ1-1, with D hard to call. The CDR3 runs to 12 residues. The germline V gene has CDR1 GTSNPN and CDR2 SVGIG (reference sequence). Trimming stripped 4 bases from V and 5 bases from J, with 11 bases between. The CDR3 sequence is CAWNGPATEAFF. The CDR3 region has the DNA TGTGCCTGGAACGGACCGGCAACTGAAGCTTTCTTT.

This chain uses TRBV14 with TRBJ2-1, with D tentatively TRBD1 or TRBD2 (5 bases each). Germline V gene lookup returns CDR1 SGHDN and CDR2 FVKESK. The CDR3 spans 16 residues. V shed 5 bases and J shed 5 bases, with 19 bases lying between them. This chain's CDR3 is CASSVRGNSFHNEQFF. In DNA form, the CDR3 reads TGTGCCAGCAGCGTACGGGGCAACAGTTTCCACAATGAGCAGTTCTTC.

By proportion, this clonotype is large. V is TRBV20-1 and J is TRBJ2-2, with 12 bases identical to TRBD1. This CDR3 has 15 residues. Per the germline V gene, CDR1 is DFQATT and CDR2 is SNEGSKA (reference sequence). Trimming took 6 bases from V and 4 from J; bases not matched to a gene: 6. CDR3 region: CSARGQGALTGELFF. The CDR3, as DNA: TGCAGTGCCAGGGGACAGGGGGCACTCACCGGGGAGCTGTTTTTT.

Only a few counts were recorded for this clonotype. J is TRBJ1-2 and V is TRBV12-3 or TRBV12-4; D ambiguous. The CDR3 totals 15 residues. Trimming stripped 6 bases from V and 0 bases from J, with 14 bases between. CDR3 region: CASSLLIDTNYGYTF. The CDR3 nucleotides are TGTGCCAGCAGCCTGCTGATAGATACTAACTATGGCTACACCTTC.

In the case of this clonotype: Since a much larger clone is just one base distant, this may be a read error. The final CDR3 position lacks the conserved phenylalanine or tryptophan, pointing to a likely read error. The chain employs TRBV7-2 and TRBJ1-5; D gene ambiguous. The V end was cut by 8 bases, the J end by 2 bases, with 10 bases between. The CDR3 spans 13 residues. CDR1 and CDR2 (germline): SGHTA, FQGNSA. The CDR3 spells CASAMSGNQPQHL. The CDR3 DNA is TGTGCCAGCGCCATGAGTGGCAATCAGCCCCAGCATCTT.

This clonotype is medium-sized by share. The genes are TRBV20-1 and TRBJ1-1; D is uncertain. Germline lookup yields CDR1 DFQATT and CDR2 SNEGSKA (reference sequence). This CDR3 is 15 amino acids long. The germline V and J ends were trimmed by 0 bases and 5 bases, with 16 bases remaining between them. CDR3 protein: CSAREEGILGTEAFF. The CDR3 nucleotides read TGCAGTGCTAGAGAAGAGGGAATCTTGGGGACTGAAGCTTTCTTT.

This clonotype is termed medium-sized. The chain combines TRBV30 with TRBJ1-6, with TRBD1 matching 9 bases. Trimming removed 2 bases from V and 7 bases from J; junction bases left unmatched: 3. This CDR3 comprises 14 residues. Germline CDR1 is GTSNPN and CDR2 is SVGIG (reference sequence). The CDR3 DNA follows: TGTGCCTGGAGTAGGGACAGGGTCAATTCACCCCTCCACTTT. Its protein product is CAWSRDRVNSPLHF.

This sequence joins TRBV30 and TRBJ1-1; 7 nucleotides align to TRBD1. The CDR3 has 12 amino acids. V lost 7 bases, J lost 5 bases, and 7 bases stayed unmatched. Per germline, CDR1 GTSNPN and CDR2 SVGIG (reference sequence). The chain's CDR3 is CAFQGGWTEAFF. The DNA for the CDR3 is TGTGCCTTCCAGGGGGGCTGGACTGAAGCTTTCTTT. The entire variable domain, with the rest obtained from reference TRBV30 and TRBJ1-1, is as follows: SQTIHQWPATLVQPVGSPLSLECTVEGTSNPNLYWYRQAAGRGLQLLFYSVGIGQISSEVPQNLSASRPQDRQFILSSKKLLLSDSGFYLCAFQGGWTEAFFGQGTRLTVV.

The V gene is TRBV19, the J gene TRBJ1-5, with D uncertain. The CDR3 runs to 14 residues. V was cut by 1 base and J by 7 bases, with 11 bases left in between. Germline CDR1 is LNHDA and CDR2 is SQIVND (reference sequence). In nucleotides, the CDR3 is TGTGCCAGTAGTATAGTCCGGGTGGGGCAGCCCCAGCATTTT. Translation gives CASSIVRVGQPQHF.

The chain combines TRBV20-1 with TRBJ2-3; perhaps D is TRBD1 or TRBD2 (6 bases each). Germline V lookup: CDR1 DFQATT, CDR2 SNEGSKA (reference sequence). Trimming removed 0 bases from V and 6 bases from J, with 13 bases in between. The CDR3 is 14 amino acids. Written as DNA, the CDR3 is TGCAGTGCTAGAGATAGCGAAGGGGGGGATACGCAGTATTTT. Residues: CSARDSEGGDTQYF.

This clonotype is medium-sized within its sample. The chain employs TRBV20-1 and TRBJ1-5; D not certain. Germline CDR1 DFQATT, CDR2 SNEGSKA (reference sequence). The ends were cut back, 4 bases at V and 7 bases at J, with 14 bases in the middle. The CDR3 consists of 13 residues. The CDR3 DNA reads TGCAGTGCTAATAAGATGGCGGGGCAGCCCCAGCATTTT. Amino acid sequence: CSANKMAGQPQHF.

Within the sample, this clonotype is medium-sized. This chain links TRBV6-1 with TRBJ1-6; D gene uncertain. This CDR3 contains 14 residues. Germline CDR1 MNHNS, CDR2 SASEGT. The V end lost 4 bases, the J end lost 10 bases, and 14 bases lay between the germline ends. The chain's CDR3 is CASSARLAESPLHF. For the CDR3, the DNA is TGTGCCAGCAGTGCCCGATTAGCGGAATCACCCCTCCACTTT.

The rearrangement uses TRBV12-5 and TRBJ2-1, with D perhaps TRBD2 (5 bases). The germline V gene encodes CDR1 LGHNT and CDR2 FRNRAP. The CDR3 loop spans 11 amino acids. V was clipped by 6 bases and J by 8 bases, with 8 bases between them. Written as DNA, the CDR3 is TGTGCTAGTGGCCCGGGGTATGAGCAGTTCTTC. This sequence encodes CASGPGYEQFF.

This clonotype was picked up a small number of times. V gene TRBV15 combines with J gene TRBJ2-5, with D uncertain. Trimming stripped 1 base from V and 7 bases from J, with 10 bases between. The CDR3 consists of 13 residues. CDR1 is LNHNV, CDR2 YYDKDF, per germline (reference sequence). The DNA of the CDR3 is TGTGCCACCAGCAGAGCCCCCAGTGGGACCCAGTACTTC. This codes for CATSRAPSGTQYF.

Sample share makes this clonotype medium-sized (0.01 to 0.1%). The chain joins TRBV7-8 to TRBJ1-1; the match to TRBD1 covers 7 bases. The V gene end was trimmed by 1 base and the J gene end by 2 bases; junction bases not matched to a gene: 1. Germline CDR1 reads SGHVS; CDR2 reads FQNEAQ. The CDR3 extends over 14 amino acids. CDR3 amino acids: CASSLGQGNTEAFF. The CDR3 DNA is TGTGCCAGCAGCTTAGGACAGGGCAACACTGAAGCTTTCTTT.

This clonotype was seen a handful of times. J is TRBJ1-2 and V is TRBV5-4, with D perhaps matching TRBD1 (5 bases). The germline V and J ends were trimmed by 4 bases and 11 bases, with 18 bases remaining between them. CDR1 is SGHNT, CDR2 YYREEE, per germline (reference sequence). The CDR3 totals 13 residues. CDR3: CASSRSGLTIYTF. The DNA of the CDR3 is TGTGCCAGCAGCCGCTCGGGACTCACTATATACACCTTC. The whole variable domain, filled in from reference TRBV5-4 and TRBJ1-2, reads ETGVTQSPTHLIKTRGQQVTLRCSSQSGHNTVSWYQQALGQGPQFIFQYYREEENGRGNFPPRFSGLQFPNYSSELNVNALELDDSALYLCASSRSGLTIYTFGSGTRLTVV.

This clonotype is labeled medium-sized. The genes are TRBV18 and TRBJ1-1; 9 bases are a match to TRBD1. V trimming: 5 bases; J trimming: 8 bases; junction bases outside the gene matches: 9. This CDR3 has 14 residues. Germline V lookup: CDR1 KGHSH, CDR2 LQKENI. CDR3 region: CASSSGTGSVEAFF. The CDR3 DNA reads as TGTGCCAGCTCATCCGGGACAGGGTCGGTGGAAGCTTTCTTT.

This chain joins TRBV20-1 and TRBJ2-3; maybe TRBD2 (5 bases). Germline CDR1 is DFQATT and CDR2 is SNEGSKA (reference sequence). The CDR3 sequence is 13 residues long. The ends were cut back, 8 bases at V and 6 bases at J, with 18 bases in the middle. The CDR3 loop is CSPLAPLADTQYF. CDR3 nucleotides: TGCAGTCCGCTAGCCCCTCTCGCGGATACGCAGTATTTT.

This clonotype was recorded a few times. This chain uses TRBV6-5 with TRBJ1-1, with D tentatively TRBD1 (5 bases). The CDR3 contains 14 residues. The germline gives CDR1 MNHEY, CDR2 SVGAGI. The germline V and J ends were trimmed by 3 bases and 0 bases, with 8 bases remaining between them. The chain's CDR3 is CASSYWGLNTEAFF. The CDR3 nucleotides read TGTGCCAGCAGTTATTGGGGACTGAACACTGAAGCTTTCTTT.

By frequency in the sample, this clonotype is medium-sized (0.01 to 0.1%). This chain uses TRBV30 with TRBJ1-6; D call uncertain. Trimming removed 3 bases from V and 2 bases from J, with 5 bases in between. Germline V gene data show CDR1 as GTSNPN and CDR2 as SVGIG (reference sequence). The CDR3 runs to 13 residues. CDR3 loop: CAWRVTYNSPLHF. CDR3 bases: TGTGCCTGGAGAGTTACCTATAATTCACCCCTCCACTTT.

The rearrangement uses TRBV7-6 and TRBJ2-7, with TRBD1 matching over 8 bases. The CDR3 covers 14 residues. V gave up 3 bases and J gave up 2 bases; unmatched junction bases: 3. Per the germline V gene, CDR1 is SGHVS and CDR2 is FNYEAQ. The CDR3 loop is CASSFGTGTYEQYF. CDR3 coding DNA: TGTGCCAGCAGCTTTGGGACAGGAACCTACGAGCAGTACTTC.